This T cell receptor beta chain came from a study of T-cell reconstitution after alpha-beta-depleted transplantation in children. Findings and caveats of the study: There were reportedly several hundred expanded graft clones from which alpha-beta T cells came about two months after transplant. Surviving recipient T cells and thymic progenitors produced the high day-60 TCRbeta diversity seen in some patients. By one year post-transplant, T-cell counts and diversity largely arose from T cells that were newly produced.

Researchers prepared the TCRbeta library using unique molecular identifiers, the study reports. TCRdb ran MiXCR on the PCR reads and lists one entry per CDR3 protein. Here the sample spans some 830,000 distinct CDR3 sequences, under 20% being singletons. The CDR3 has 18 residues. J gave up 1 base and V 5 bases, and 14 bases lay outside the gene matches. Germline V CDR1 and CDR2: SGHAT, FQNNGV. Worth noting for this clonotype: Its antigen is unknown.

The chain combines TRBV11-2 with TRBJ2-1, with 7 bases identical to TRBD2. The TCR sequence derives from a male patient under 18 who had a stem cell transplant for acute lymphoblastic leukemia, so the T cells may come from the graft donor. Source: PBMCs, mostly from graft donor cells, taken 360 days after TCRalphabeta/CD19-depleted stem cell transplant. The CDR3 protein is CASSPTRAGWASYNEQFF. The CDR3 nucleotides read TGTGCCAGCAGCCCCACCCGAGCGGGGTGGGCGTCCTACAATGAGCAGTTCTTC.